The subject of this entry is one T cell receptor beta chain. Its target is unknown. The sample originates from a study of shared clonotypes between healthy human individuals. Broader study findings: Generation of non-shared clonotypes was less probable than generation of clonotypes shared by all four donors.

This CDR3 is 20 amino acids long. V was clipped by 3 bases and J by 2 bases, with 26 bases between them. Per germline, CDR1 MDHEN and CDR2 SYDVKM. Using immunoSEQ multiplex PCR, the repertoire was profiled, and TCRdb retains in-frame clones only, with some absent. The sample lists a few million clones, more than 90% occurring once. The rearrangement links TRBV28 to TRBJ2-1; TRBD1 is a possible D gene (6 bases). The sequence came from a man aged 18 to 29 in good health. Sequences were obtained from naive CD4+ T cells sorted from blood. The subset is: CD45RA+ positively selected. The CDR3: CASSFSAWGLEEDPYNEQFF. The CDR3 region has the DNA TGTGCCAGCAGTTTTTCGGCGTGGGGGCTCGAGGAGGATCCCTACAATGAGCAGTTCTTC.